A single sample gave rise to the 23 T cell receptor beta chains below, sequenced in a study of blood T cell repertoires in COVID-19. The table came from immunoSEQ multiplex PCR; TCRdb's copy has only in-frame clones and leaves some out. The table lists about 140,000 clones, about 85% of them singletons. The sequenced sample consisted of peripheral blood. Receptor source: a human donor in a cohort sampled during active COVID-19.

DNA of the CDR3: TGTGCCAGCAGCTTCGCGGGCAATGAGCAGTTCTTC. The encoded protein is CASSFAGNEQFF. This chain links TRBV11-2 with TRBJ2-1; maybe TRBD2 (5 bases). The germline CDR1 and CDR2 sequences are SGHAT and FQNNGV. V was shortened by 3 bases and J by 6 bases, with 6 bases between the two germline ends. This CDR3 is 12 amino acids long.

V is TRBV9 and J is TRBJ2-1, with 10 bases fitting TRBD1. The germline V gene has CDR1 SGDLS and CDR2 YYNGEE. J gave up 4 bases and V 7 bases, and 5 bases lay outside the gene matches. This CDR3 is 14 amino acids long. The CDR3 DNA sequence: TGTGCCAGCTCCTTGGGACAGGGGTACAATGAGCAGTTCTTC. Encoded protein: CASSLGQGYNEQFF.

The chain carries TRBV7-2 and TRBJ1-1; D may be TRBD1 (6 bases). Germline V gives CDR1 SGHTA, CDR2 FQGNSA. V was clipped by 1 base and J by 4 bases, with 16 bases between them. This CDR3 contains 16 residues. The CDR3 DNA sequence: TGTGCCAGCAGCTTAGACAGGGTGGTCTTGGGCACTGAAGCTTTCTTT. Translating it yields CASSLDRVVLGTEAFF.

Only one count was recorded for this clone. The rearrangement links TRBV2 to TRBJ2-2, with D perhaps matching TRBD1 (6 bases). CDR1 and CDR2 (germline): SNHLY, FYNNEI. This CDR3 region has 15 residues. Trimming cost V 5 bases and J 4 bases, with 14 bases left between them. The CDR3 DNA reads as TGTGCCAGCAGTCATCGGACAGCGATCACCGGGGAGCTGTTTTTT. It translates to CASSHRTAITGELFF.

The chain uses TRBV6-2 or TRBV6-3 and TRBJ1-2; D is unresolved. Germline CDR1 MNHEY, CDR2 SVGEGT. V lost 1 base, J lost 11 bases, and 8 bases lay in between. The CDR3 has 11 residues. The DNA of the CDR3 is TGTGCCAGCAGTTACTTGGGCCTGTACACCTTC. Translated: CASSYLGLYTF.

The V call is TRBV9, the J call TRBJ2-1, with a possible D match to TRBD1 (5 bases). Per the germline V gene, CDR1 is SGDLS and CDR2 is YYNGEE. Trimming stripped 0 bases from V and 6 bases from J, with 10 bases between. This CDR3 comprises 14 residues. DNA of the CDR3: TGTGCCAGCAGCGTAGGGGGCATCGTCAATGAGCAGTTCTTC. Translation: CASSVGGIVNEQFF.

Turning to this clone: The sample contains more than one DNA sequence encoding this CDR3. The CDR3 spells CASRLTTDTQYF. The CDR3 coding sequence is TGTGCCAGCAGGTTAACTACAGATACGCAGTATTTT. The V and J genes are TRBV12-3 or TRBV12-4 and TRBJ2-3; D gene unclear. This CDR3 contains 12 residues. V was pared by 6 bases and J by 3 bases, with 7 bases between.

The chain joins TRBV30 to TRBJ2-1; D is undetermined. V lost 0 bases to trimming and J lost 9 bases, with 6 bases between them. Germline CDR1 and CDR2: GTSNPN and SVGIG (reference sequence). The CDR3 is made up of 11 amino acids. CDR3 region: CAWSVLLEQFF. The CDR3 DNA reads TGTGCCTGGAGTGTACTTCTTGAGCAGTTCTTC.

The chain combines TRBV6-2 or TRBV6-3 with TRBJ1-5, with D perhaps matching TRBD1 (5 bases). The CDR3 has 14 amino acids. Germline V lookup: CDR1 MNHEY, CDR2 SVGEGT. With 5 bases removed from V and 6 bases from J, the gap between germline ends came to 14 bases. CDR3 bases: TGTGCCAGCAGTGCGGGACGGGAGGGTCAGCCCCAGCATTTT. It codes for CASSAGREGQPQHF.

The CDR3 DNA is TGTGCCAGCACTCTGGACAGGGTATACAATGAGCAGTTCTTC. Translation: CASTLDRVYNEQFF. The J gene is TRBJ2-1, the V gene TRBV6-5, with TRBD1 identical over 8 bases. In germline, CDR1 is MNHEY, CDR2 SVGAGI. V shed 7 bases, J shed 4 bases, and the junction held 6 bases outside the gene matches. The CDR3 has 14 amino acids.

This clone was seen a single time. This rearrangement joins TRBV19 to TRBJ1-6; D remains unclear. The CDR3 has 12 residues. V was pared by 8 bases and J by 8 bases, with 10 bases between. Germline CDR1 reads LNHDA; CDR2 reads SQIVND (reference sequence). CDR3: CASSFTDSPLHF. Here the CDR3 DNA reads TGTGCCAGTTCTTTCACGGATTCACCCCTCCACTTT.

The rearrangement joins TRBV28 to TRBJ1-4, with D perhaps matching TRBD1 (6 bases). The ends were cut back, 3 bases at V and 4 bases at J, with 12 bases in the middle. This CDR3 has 15 residues. Germline V gene data show CDR1 as MDHEN and CDR2 as SYDVKM. CDR3 protein: CASSFGAGVNEKLFF. In DNA, the CDR3 is TGTGCCAGCAGTTTTGGGGCAGGGGTTAATGAAAAACTGTTTTTT.

The gene calls are TRBV19 and TRBJ1-1; 9 bases are shared with TRBD1. V lost 8 bases, J lost 4 bases, and 8 bases stayed unmatched. CDR1 is LNHDA, CDR2 SQIVND, per germline (reference sequence). The CDR3 extends over 14 amino acids. The CDR3 region has the DNA TGTGCCAGTTCGCGGGACAGGGAAGGCACTGAAGCTTTCTTT. Amino acid sequence: CASSRDREGTEAFF.

This chain connects TRBV29-1 to TRBJ1-2, with 11 bases fitting TRBD1. V dropped 6 bases and J dropped 0; count of bases not matched to a gene: 3. This CDR3 has 14 amino acids. The germline V gene has CDR1 SQVTM and CDR2 ANQGSEA. The CDR3 reads CSVGQGEANYGYTF. CDR3 DNA sequence: TGCAGCGTGGGACAGGGGGAAGCTAACTATGGCTACACCTTC.

The V call is TRBV6-2 or TRBV6-3, the J call TRBJ2-7, with 8 bases that match TRBD2. This CDR3 region has 16 residues. Germline values: CDR1 MNHEY, CDR2 SVGEGT. J lost 3 bases, V lost 6 bases, and 13 bases had no gene match. The CDR3 reads CASSPTGTGTSYEQYF. CDR3 coding DNA: TGTGCCAGCAGCCCTACGGGAACCGGGACTAGCTACGAGCAGTACTTC.

The rearrangement joins TRBV18 to TRBJ2-7, with D tentatively TRBD1 (5 bases). Germline lookup yields CDR1 KGHSH and CDR2 LQKENI. This CDR3 has 12 residues. V gave up 3 bases and J gave up 7 bases, with 10 bases separating them. In nucleotides, the CDR3 is TGTGCCAGCTCACCTCAGGGCTGGGAGCAGTACTTC. Translated, it gives CASSPQGWEQYF.

The rearrangement joins TRBV15 to TRBJ2-7, with 10 bases matching TRBD1. This CDR3 spans 14 amino acids. CDR1 and CDR2 from the germline V gene are LNHNV and YYDKDF (reference sequence). The trim removed 4 bases at V and 7 bases at J, leaving 7 bases unmatched. CDR3 in amino acids: CATSKVGQGTEQYF. The CDR3 nucleotides are TGTGCCACCAGCAAAGTGGGACAGGGGACAGAGCAGTACTTC. The full variable domain, its missing parts supplied by reference TRBV15 and TRBJ2-7, is DAMVIQNPRYQVTQFGKPVTLSCSQTLNHNVMYWYQQKSSQAPKLLFHYYDKDFNNEADTPDNFQSRRPNTSFCFLDIRSPGLGDTAMYLCATSKVGQGTEQYFGPGTRLTVT.

The V call is TRBV6-5, the J call TRBJ1-1, with 7 positions matching TRBD1. Germline trimming cut 7 bases from V and 5 bases from J; bases unmatched to any gene: 10. Germline CDR1 is MNHEY and CDR2 is SVGAGI. The CDR3 sequence is 14 residues long. CDR3 DNA: TGTGCCAGCACCCTAAGGGGGCTGGAGACTGAAGCTTTCTTT. Protein sequence: CASTLRGLETEAFF.

This clone was counted only a few times. The chain links TRBV6-5 to TRBJ2-3; weak D call: TRBD2 (6 bases). V was cut by 0 bases and J by 4 bases, with 14 bases left in between. The CDR3 has 16 amino acids. Germline values: CDR1 MNHEY, CDR2 SVGAGI. Here the CDR3 reads CASSYSTSWGADTQYF. CDR3 coding DNA: TGTGCCAGCAGTTACTCGACTAGTTGGGGAGCAGATACGCAGTATTTT.

This chain connects TRBV5-1 to TRBJ2-1; D is unclear. Germline CDR1 reads SGHRS; CDR2 reads YFSETQ. The CDR3 is 14 amino acids. Trimming took 4 bases from V and 0 from J, leaving 8 bases between them. The CDR3, as DNA: TGCGCCAGCAGCATACTAAGCTCCTACAATGAGCAGTTCTTC. It specifies CASSILSSYNEQFF.

The V and J genes are TRBV2 and TRBJ1-5, with D possibly TRBD1 on 5 matching bases. Per germline, CDR1 SNHLY and CDR2 FYNNEI. The CDR3 is 14 amino acids. Trimming cost V 5 bases and J 3 bases, with 11 bases left between them. CDR3 bases: TGTGCCAGCAGTTCCGACAGTTTCAATCAGCCCCAGCATTTT. Its protein product is CASSSDSFNQPQHF.

This clone was observed a single time. This chain joins TRBV7-9 and TRBJ1-2, with 7 bases lining up with TRBD1. The CDR3 is 19 residues long. Germline loops: CDR1 SEHNR, CDR2 FQNEAQ (reference sequence). The V and J ends lost 5 bases and 0 bases, in that order; junction bases with no gene match: 18. The CDR3 DNA is TGTGCCAGCAGCACCCCGGCGGGACGACAGGGACAGACTAACTATGGCTACACCTTC. Amino acid sequence: CASSTPAGRQGQTNYGYTF.

V is TRBV13 and J is TRBJ1-6; tentative D call: TRBD1 (6 bases). The V gene lost 0 bases and the J gene lost 2 bases, with 11 bases spanning the gap. CDR1 and CDR2 from the germline V gene are PRHDT and FYEKMQ (reference sequence). This CDR3 spans 17 amino acids. This CDR3 reads CASSLGGQPPYNSPLHF. The CDR3 DNA sequence: TGTGCCAGCAGCTTAGGAGGACAGCCTCCCTATAATTCACCCCTCCACTTT.